These T cell receptor beta chains were read from a single sample in a study of shared clonotypes between healthy human individuals. Assay: immunoSEQ multiplex PCR; the TCRdb copy retains only in-frame clones and omits some. The sample lists millions of clones; 80% to 95% were seen once. Input material: naive CD4+ T cells from PBMCs. These TCRs come from a man aged 18-30 years in good health. Some clones in this sample may be carry-over from other donors' samples. CDR3s include the opening cysteine and the closing phenylalanine or tryptophan. D genes are given only for firm matches. The size entry is marked missing in some rows and otherwise reads once, few, many or a size class.

J gene,D gene,V gene,clone size,CDR3 DNA,CDR3 protein
TRBJ2-4,-,TRBV7-2,-,TGTGCCAGCAGCTTAGAGGCGGGAAACATTCAGTACTTC,CASSLEAGNIQYF
TRBJ1-6,-,TRBV15,-,TGTGCCACCAGCCCATCCAATAGGGCCGATTCACCCCTCCACTTT,CATSPSNRADSPLHF
TRBJ2-7,-,TRBV5-3,-,TGTGCCAGAAGCTTGTGGGCTAGCAGGTCCTACGAGCAGTACTTC,CARSLWASRSYEQYF
TRBJ1-2,TRBD1,TRBV6-5,once,TGTGCCAGCAGCCGAGGACAGGCGAACTATGGCTACACCTTC,CASSRGQANYGYTF
TRBJ1-2,-,TRBV6-4,-,TGTGCCAGCAGTGACTTTTACCGGGAGCCTCCCGGCTACACCTTC,CASSDFYREPPGYTF
TRBJ2-3,-,TRBV10-3,-,TGTGCCATCAGTGCGCGCAAAGATACGCAGTATTTT,CAISARKDTQYF
TRBJ2-5,-,TRBV29-1,-,TGCAGCGTGGCAGGCCGGGCGGTGGAGACCCAGTACTTC,CSVAGRAVETQYF
TRBJ2-2,TRBD2,TRBV6-1,-,TGTGCCGATCCGGGACTAGCAGCCACCGGGGAGCTGTTTTTT,CADPGLAATGELFF
TRBJ1-1,-,TRBV4-2,-,TGTGCCAGCAGCCAAGATCGGAGGAACACTGAAGCTTTCTTT,CASSQDRRNTEAFF
TRBJ1-2,-,TRBV4-1,few,TGCGCCAGCAGCCAGAGTCCAGTGACGGTTGACTATGGCTACACCTTC,CASSQSPVTVDYGYTF
TRBJ1-2,-,TRBV14,-,TGTGCCAGCAGCCGACCCCGGGACATAGGTGGCTACACCTTC,CASSRPRDIGGYTF
TRBJ1-2,-,TRBV9,-,TGTGCCAGCAGCGTAGATGGGGCCGCGGTTGATGGCTACACCTTC,CASSVDGAAVDGYTF
TRBJ1-2,TRBD1,TRBV5-1,-,TGCGCCAGCAGTTTTCAGGGGGCTGAGGGCTACACCTTC,CASSFQGAEGYTF
TRBJ2-7,TRBD2,TRBV4-1,-,TGCGCCAGCAGCGGAGTGCTAGCGGGGTCCTACGAGCAGTACTTC,CASSGVLAGSYEQYF
TRBJ1-3,-,TRBV28,-,TGTGCCAGCAGTCCCTCGCGGGGTGGAAACACCATATATTTT,CASSPSRGGNTIYF
TRBJ2-1,-,TRBV29-1,-,TGCAGCGTTGAAAGGGGGTTGTCCTACAATGAGCAGTTCTTC,CSVERGLSYNEQFF
TRBJ2-5,TRBD1,TRBV11-2,-,TGTGCCAGCAGCTCGGACAGGGGCTCCTTTGAGACCCAGTACTTC,CASSSDRGSFETQYF
TRBJ2-1,TRBD2,TRBV5-1,-,TGCGCCAGCAGCCCAAATTTTGCGGGAGGGCCCAATGAGCAGTTCTTC,CASSPNFAGGPNEQFF
TRBJ2-1,TRBD1,TRBV28,once,TGTGCCAGCAGTTTAGGACAGGGGGCGCTGGGTGAGCAGTTCTTC,CASSLGQGALGEQFF
TRBJ1-2,-,TRBV7-9,-,TGTGCCAGCAGCGTCGGGACACAGAGGTTATATGGCTACACCTTC,CASSVGTQRLYGYTF
TRBJ1-2,-,TRBV6-5,-,TGTGCCAGCAGTTACTCGGGCCAGCCCAATGGCTACACCTTC,CASSYSGQPNGYTF
TRBJ2-7,-,TRBV6-1,-,TGTGCCAGCTATTGGAAGGGGGAAGGATACGAGCAGTACTTC,CASYWKGEGYEQYF
TRBJ2-3,TRBD2,TRBV5-1,-,TGCGCCAGCAGCGTTAATAGCGGGAGCACAGATACGCAGTATTTT,CASSVNSGSTDTQYF
TRBJ2-2,-,TRBV29-1,-,TGCAGCGTTGGTAAGGGGGACACCGGGGAGCTGTTTTTT,CSVGKGDTGELFF
TRBJ2-7,TRBD1,TRBV11-2,-,TGTGCCAGCAGCGCGGACAGGTTCGCCTACGAGCAGTACTTC,CASSADRFAYEQYF
TRBJ2-1,-,TRBV7-2,-,TGTGCCAGCAGCCAGGGGCCTAGCTCCTACAATGAGCAGTTCTTC,CASSQGPSSYNEQFF
TRBJ1-2,-,TRBV28,-,TGTGCCAGCAGTTTAGCCACGGGGGGCTACACCTTC,CASSLATGGYTF
TRBJ2-2,-,TRBV6-4,-,TGTGCCAGCAGGAGGGATTCCACCGGGGAGCTGTTTTTT,CASRRDSTGELFF
TRBJ2-1,-,TRBV7-2,-,TGTGCCAGCAGCTTAGTAGTGGGAGTCCCTTACAATGAGCAGTTCTTC,CASSLVVGVPYNEQFF
TRBJ2-3,TRBD1,TRBV7-9,-,TGTGCCAGCAGCTTAACCCCCCCGGACAGGGGCACAGATACGCAGTATTTT,CASSLTPPDRGTDTQYF
TRBJ1-1,TRBD1,TRBV29-1,few,TGCAGCGGTGACAGGGTCGGAGAAGCTTTCTTT,CSGDRVGEAFF
TRBJ2-7,TRBD1,TRBV28,-,TGTGCCAGCAGGGGACAGGGTGACTACGAGCAGTACTTC,CASRGQGDYEQYF
TRBJ2-7,-,TRBV11-2,once,TGTGCCAGCAGCTTAGATATGTTAGGGACCTACGAGCAGTACTTC,CASSLDMLGTYEQYF
TRBJ2-3,-,TRBV18,-,TGTGCCAGCTCACCACGCCACACAGATACGCAGTATTTT,CASSPRHTDTQYF
TRBJ2-1,TRBD2,TRBV6-1,-,TGTGCCAGCAGTGAGCAGCGGGAGTACAATGAGCAGTTCTTC,CASSEQREYNEQFF
TRBJ2-5,-,TRBV7-3,once,TGTGCCAGCAGAAGTGACTTCCGGGGACCAGGCAAAGGGTCACACCAAGAGACCCAGTACTTC,CASRSDFRGPGKGSHQETQYF
TRBJ1-3,-,TRBV7-2,once,TGTGCCAGCAAGCAGGCCCCTGGAAACACCATATATTTT,CASKQAPGNTIYF
TRBJ2-1,-,TRBV20-1,-,TGCAGTGCTAGATTGTACAATGAGCAGTTCTTC,CSARLYNEQFF
TRBJ2-7,TRBD2,TRBV19,-,TGTGCCAGTAGTATCGGGGGGAGCAACTCCTACGAGCAGTACTTC,CASSIGGSNSYEQYF
TRBJ2-3,TRBD1,TRBV5-1,-,TGCGCCAGCAGCCCCGGGACAGGGGGAACAGATACGCAGTATTTT,CASSPGTGGTDTQYF
TRBJ2-6,TRBD2,TRBV2,-,TGTGCCAGCAGAGAACTAGCGGGCATCTCTGGGGCCAACGTCCTGACTTTC,CASRELAGISGANVLTF
TRBJ1-1,-,TRBV5-1,-,TGCGCCAGCAGCTTGGCCCCGCCAGGGGTTAACACTGAAGCTTTCTTT,CASSLAPPGVNTEAFF
TRBJ1-3,-,TRBV28,-,TGTGCCAGCAGCCCCCCGGATCTAAGCTCTGGAAACACCATATATTTT,CASSPPDLSSGNTIYF
TRBJ2-5,TRBD1,TRBV4-1,-,TGCGCCAGCAGCTCGGACAGGGGAAAGACCCAGTACTTC,CASSSDRGKTQYF
TRBJ1-1,-,TRBV30,-,TGTGCCTGGAGTGTACTCGGTCCCGGAGGAGCTTTCTTT,CAWSVLGPGGAFF
TRBJ1-1,-,TRBV7-2,-,TGTGCCAGCAGCCCGGGGGCGGCGAACACTGAAGCTTTCTTT,CASSPGAANTEAFF
TRBJ2-7,TRBD1,TRBV28,-,TGTGCCAGCAGTCCGACGGGACAGGGGAGTCTCGAGCAGTACTTC,CASSPTGQGSLEQYF
TRBJ1-2,-,TRBV30,-,TGTGCCTGGACACGAGGGGATGGCTACACCTTC,CAWTRGDGYTF
TRBJ1-4,TRBD1,TRBV11-2,-,TGTGCCAGCAGCTTAGGGCGGACAGGGGTCGGAAAACTGTTTTTT,CASSLGRTGVGKLFF
TRBJ2-3,-,TRBV28,-,TGTGCCAGCAGTTGGGAGAGATCCACAGATACGCAGTATTTT,CASSWERSTDTQYF
TRBJ1-5,-,TRBV27,-,TGTGCCAGCAGTATAAGGGTGGGTCAGCCCCAGCATTTT,CASSIRVGQPQHF
TRBJ1-1,-,TRBV15,-,TGTGCCACCAGCAGAGATAGCGGGCTAATCGAGGACACTGAAGCTTTCTTT,CATSRDSGLIEDTEAFF